Listed below are T cell receptor beta chains from one sample, sequenced in a study of T cell responses to AZD1222 COVID-19 vaccine. Data came from immunoSEQ multiplex PCR; TCRdb stores just in-frame clones and leaves some out. Counted here are 90,000 to 140,000 clones, 88% occurring once; the ten biggest clones make up more than 9%. The specimen comprised peripheral blood, sampled on day 0 of AZD1222 vaccination. The receptors shown here come from an adult in good health. CDR3s include the opening cysteine and the closing phenylalanine or tryptophan. A D gene is named only where the DNA matches it firmly. The size entry is marked missing in some rows and otherwise reads once, few, many or a size class.

D | J | V | size | CDR3 | DNA
NA | TRBJ2-7 | TRBV7-9 | NA | CASSLVGDKPYEQYF | TGTGCCAGCAGCTTAGTGGGGGACAAACCCTACGAGCAGTACTTC
NA | TRBJ2-7 | TRBV7-9 | NA | CASSLIGGGEQYF | TGTGCCAGCAGCTTAATTGGAGGGGGAGAGCAGTACTTC
TRBD1 | TRBJ1-2 | TRBV7-8 | NA | CASSTDRNYGYTF | TGTGCCAGCAGCACGGACAGGAACTATGGCTACACCTTC
TRBD1 | TRBJ1-4 | TRBV19 | NA | CASSLGTGSKEKLFF | TGTGCCAGTAGTCTTGGGACAGGTTCGAAGGAAAAACTGTTTTTT
NA | TRBJ1-2 | TRBV7-2 | few | CASSLRGTGAYGYTF | TGTGCCAGCAGCTTAAGGGGAACCGGGGCCTATGGCTACACCTTC
NA | TRBJ1-1 | TRBV4-1 | NA | CASSQGWGDTEAFF | TGCGCCAGCAGCCAAGGGTGGGGGGACACTGAAGCTTTCTTT
TRBD1 | TRBJ1-1 | TRBV19 | NA | CAGRDRETEAFF | TGTGCCGGCCGGGACAGGGAAACTGAAGCTTTCTTT
NA | TRBJ2-1 | TRBV3-1/TRBV3-2 | NA | CASSQGDRGEQFF | TGTGCCAGCAGCCAAGGGGACCGAGGTGAGCAGTTCTTC
TRBD1 | TRBJ1-5 | TRBV10-3 | NA | CAISERQGNQPQHF | TGTGCCATCAGTGAGAGACAGGGTAATCAGCCCCAGCATTTT
NA | TRBJ1-4 | TRBV28 | NA | CASSPPYGKLFF | TGTGCCAGCAGTCCCCCTTACGGGAAACTGTTTTTT
TRBD2 | TRBJ2-1 | TRBV7-8 | NA | CASNRLAGHNEQFF | TGTGCCAGCAACCGACTAGCGGGCCACAATGAGCAGTTCTTC
TRBD2 | TRBJ2-3 | TRBV10-3 | once | CAISGTSGSSLTDTQYF | TGTGCCATCAGCGGGACTAGCGGGAGTTCCCTCACAGATACGCAGTATTTT
NA | TRBJ2-2 | TRBV7-9 | NA | CASSLGGANTGELFF | TGTGCCAGCAGCTTGGGGGGCGCGAACACCGGGGAGCTGTTTTTT
NA | TRBJ2-7 | TRBV3-1/TRBV3-2 | NA | CASSRDRDSYEQYF | TGTGCCAGCAGCCGAGACCGGGATTCCTACGAGCAGTACTTC
NA | TRBJ2-7 | TRBV5-1 | once | CASSLGGYEQYF | TGCGCCAGCAGCTTGGGCGGCTACGAGCAGTACTTC
NA | TRBJ1-2 | TRBV20-1 | NA | CSASTDYGYTF | TGCAGTGCCTCGACGGATTATGGCTACACCTTC
NA | TRBJ2-3 | TRBV20-1 | NA | CSASRPGIRADTQYF | TGCAGTGCTAGTAGGCCAGGTATTAGAGCAGATACGCAGTATTTT
TRBD1 | TRBJ2-2 | TRBV6-5 | NA | CASIWDRVATGELFF | TGTGCCAGCATTTGGGACAGGGTTGCCACCGGGGAGCTGTTTTTT
TRBD2 | TRBJ2-3 | TRBV7-2 | NA | CASSLGWTRFADTQYF | TGTGCCAGCAGCTTAGGCTGGACTAGATTCGCAGATACGCAGTATTTT
TRBD1 | TRBJ2-6 | TRBV24-1 | NA | CATSDTTGASGANVLTF | TGTGCCACCAGTGATACGACAGGGGCCTCTGGGGCCAACGTCCTGACTTTC
TRBD1 | TRBJ2-7 | TRBV20-1 | NA | CRATGGSEQYF | TGCAGAGCGACAGGGGGATCCGAGCAGTACTTC
NA | TRBJ2-1 | TRBV5-1 | NA | CASSLGIVSGFLEQFF | TGCGCCAGCAGCCTGGGAATAGTATCCGGGTTTTTAGAGCAGTTCTTC
TRBD1 | TRBJ2-7 | TRBV5-4 | NA | CASSLERQGDFSYEQYF | TGTGCCAGCAGCTTGGAGCGACAGGGCGATTTTTCCTACGAGCAGTACTTC